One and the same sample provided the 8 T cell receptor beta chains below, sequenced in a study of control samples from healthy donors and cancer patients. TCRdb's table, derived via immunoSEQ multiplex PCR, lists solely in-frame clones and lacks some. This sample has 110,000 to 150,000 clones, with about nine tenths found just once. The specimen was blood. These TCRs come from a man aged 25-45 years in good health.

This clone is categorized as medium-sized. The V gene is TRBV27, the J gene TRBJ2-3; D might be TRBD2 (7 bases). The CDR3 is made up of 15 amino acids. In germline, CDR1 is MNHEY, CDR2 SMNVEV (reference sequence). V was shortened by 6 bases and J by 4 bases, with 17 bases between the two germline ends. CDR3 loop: CASSAYGGPADTQYF. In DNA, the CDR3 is TGTGCCAGCAGCGCATACGGGGGGCCCGCAGATACGCAGTATTTT.

In DNA, the CDR3 is TGTGCCACCAGTGATTTTGGAACCAGGGCCGACAGCTCCTACAATGAGCAGTTCTTC. This sequence encodes CATSDFGTRADSSYNEQFF. The chain combines TRBV24-1 with TRBJ2-1; D is possibly TRBD1 (5 bases). This CDR3 region has 19 residues. Looked up from germline, CDR1 is KGHDR and CDR2 is SFDVKD. V lost 1 base and J 0 bases, leaving 18 bases between the germline ends.

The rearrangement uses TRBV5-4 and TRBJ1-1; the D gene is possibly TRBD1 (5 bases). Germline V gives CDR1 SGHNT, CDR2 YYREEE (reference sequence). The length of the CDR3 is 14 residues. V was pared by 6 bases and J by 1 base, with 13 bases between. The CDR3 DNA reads TGTGCCAGCACGGACACTGGGCCGAACACTGAAGCTTTCTTT. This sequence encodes CASTDTGPNTEAFF.

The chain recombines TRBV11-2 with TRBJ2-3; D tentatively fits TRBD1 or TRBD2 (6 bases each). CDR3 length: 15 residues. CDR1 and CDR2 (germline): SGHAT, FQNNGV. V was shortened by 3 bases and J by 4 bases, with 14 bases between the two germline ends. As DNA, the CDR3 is TGTGCCAGCAGCTTCACGTCTGGGGGGCCAGATACGCAGTATTTT. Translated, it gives CASSFTSGGPDTQYF.

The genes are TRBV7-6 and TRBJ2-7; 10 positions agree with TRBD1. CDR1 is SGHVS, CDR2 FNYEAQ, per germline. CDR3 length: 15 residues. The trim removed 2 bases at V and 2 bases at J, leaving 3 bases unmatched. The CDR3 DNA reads TGTGCCAGCAGCTTAAGGGGACAGGGGACCTACGAGCAGTACTTC. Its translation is CASSLRGQGTYEQYF.

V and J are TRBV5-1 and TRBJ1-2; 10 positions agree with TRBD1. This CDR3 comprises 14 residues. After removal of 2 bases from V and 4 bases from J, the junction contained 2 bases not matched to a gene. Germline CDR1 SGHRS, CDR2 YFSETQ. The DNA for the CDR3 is TGCGCCAGCAGCTTAGGACAGGGGGGCTATGGCTACACCTTC. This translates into CASSLGQGGYGYTF.

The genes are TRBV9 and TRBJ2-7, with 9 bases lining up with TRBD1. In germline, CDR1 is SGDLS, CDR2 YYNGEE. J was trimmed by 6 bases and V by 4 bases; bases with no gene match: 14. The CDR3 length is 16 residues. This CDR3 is CASSPQGTGLFPEQYF. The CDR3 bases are TGTGCCAGCAGCCCCCAGGGGACAGGGCTCTTTCCCGAGCAGTACTTC. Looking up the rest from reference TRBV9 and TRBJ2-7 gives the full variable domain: DSGVTQTPKHLITATGQRVTLRCSPRSGDLSVYWYQQSLDQGLQFLIQYYNGEERAKGNILERFSAQQFPDLHSELNLSSLELGDSALYFCASSPQGTGLFPEQYFGPGTRLTVT.

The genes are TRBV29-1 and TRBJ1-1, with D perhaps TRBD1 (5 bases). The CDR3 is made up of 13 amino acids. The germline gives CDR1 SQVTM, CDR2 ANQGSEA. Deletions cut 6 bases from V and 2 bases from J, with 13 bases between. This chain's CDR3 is CSVATVINTEAFF. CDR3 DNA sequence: TGCAGCGTCGCGACAGTCATAAACACTGAAGCTTTCTTT.